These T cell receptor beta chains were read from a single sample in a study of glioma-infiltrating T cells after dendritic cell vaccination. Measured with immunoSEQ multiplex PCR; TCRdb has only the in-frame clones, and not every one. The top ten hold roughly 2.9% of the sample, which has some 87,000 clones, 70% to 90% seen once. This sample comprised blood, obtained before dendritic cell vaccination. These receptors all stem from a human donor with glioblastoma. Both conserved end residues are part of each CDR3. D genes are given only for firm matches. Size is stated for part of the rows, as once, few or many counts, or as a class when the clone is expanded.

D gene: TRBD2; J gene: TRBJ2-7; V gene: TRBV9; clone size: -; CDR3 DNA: TGTGCCAGCACCCCAGGAGCTAGCGGTTCCTACGAGCAGTACTTC; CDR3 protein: CASTPGASGSYEQYF
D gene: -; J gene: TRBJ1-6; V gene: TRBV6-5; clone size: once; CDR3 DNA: TGTGCCAGCAGTTACGTACGACCAGGTACAGGTTCACCCCTCCACTTT; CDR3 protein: CASSYVRPGTGSPLHF
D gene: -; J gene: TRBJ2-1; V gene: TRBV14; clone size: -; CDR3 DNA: TGTGCCAGCAGCCAAGGTGCGGGGTTCGTCAATGAGCAGTTCTTC; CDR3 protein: CASSQGAGFVNEQFF
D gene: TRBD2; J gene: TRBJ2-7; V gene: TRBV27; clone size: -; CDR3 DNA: TGTGCCAGCAGCCACTCAGCGGGAGGTTTTTACGAGCAGTACTTC; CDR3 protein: CASSHSAGGFYEQYF
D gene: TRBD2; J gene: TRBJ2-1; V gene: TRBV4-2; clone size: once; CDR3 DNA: TGTGCCAGCAGCCGAGGACTTGGCGGGCGGGGGGCTCACAATGAGCAGTTCTTC; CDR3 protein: CASSRGLGGRGAHNEQFF
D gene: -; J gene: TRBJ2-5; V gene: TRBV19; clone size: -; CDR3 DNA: TGTGCCAGTAGTCAGGACAGCCAAGAGACCCAGTACTTC; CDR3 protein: CASSQDSQETQYF
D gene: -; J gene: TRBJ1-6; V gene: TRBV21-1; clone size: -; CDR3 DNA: TGTGCCAGCAGCACTTGCCTCAGGGCCCCTAATTCACCCCTCCACTTT; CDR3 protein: CASSTCLRAPNSPLHF
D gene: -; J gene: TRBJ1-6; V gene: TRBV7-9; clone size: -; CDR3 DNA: TGTGCCAGCAGCTTAGGGGTCCAGGGCTCACCCCTCCACTTT; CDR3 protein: CASSLGVQGSPLHF
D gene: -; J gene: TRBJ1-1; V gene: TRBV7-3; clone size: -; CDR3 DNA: TGTGCCAGCAGCTTAATCGGGGGAAACACTGAAGCTTTCTTT; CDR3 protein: CASSLIGGNTEAFF
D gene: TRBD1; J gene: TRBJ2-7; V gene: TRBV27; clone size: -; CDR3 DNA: TGTGCCAGCAGTTACCCCGGACAGGGCTACCACGAGCAGTACTTC; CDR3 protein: CASSYPGQGYHEQYF
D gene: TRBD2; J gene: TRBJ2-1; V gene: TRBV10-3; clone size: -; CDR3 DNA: TGTGCCATCAGCCACGGGACTAGCGGGGGGAAGAATGAGCAGTTCTTC; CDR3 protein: CAISHGTSGGKNEQFF